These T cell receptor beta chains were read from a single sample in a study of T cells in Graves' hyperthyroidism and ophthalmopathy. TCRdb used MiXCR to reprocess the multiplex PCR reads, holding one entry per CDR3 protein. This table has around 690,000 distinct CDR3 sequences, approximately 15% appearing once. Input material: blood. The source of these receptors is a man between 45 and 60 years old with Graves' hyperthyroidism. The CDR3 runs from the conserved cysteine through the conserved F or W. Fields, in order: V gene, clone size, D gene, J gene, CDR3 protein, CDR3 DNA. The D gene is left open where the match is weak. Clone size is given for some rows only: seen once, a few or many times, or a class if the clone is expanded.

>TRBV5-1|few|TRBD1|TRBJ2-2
CASSTTGEATGELFF
TGCGCCAGCAGCACGACAGGGGAGGCGACCGGGGAGCTGTTTTTT
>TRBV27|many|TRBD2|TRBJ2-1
CASSPLAYDSYNEQFF
TGTGCCAGCAGTCCACTAGCGTACGATTCCTACAATGAGCAGTTCTTC
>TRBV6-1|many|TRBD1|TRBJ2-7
CATSRDRGSYEQYF
TGTGCCACCTCCCGGGACAGGGGGTCTTACGAGCAGTACTTC
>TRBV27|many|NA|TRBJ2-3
CASKLSHTDTQYF
TGTGCCAGCAAATTATCCCACACAGATACGCAGTATTTT
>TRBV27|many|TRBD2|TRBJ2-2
CASTGLENTGELFF
TGTGCCAGCACCGGACTAGAGAACACCGGGGAGCTGTTTTTT
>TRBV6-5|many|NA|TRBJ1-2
CASSRAGQPDGDGYTF
TGTGCCAGCAGTCGGGCAGGGCAACCCGACGGGGATGGCTACACCTTC
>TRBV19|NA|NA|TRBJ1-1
CASSPKPNPDRGAFF
TGTGCCAGTAGTCCTAAACCTAATCCCGATCGCGGAGCTTTCTTT
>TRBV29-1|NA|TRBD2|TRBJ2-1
CSVVAGGGPSYNEQFF
TGCAGCGTAGTAGCGGGAGGGGGCCCCTCCTACAATGAGCAGTTCTTC
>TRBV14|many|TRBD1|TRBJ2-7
CASSQMGQGASYEQYF
TGTGCCAGCAGCCAGATGGGACAGGGGGCATCCTACGAGCAGTACTTC
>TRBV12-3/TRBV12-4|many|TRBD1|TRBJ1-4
CASRSDRDSGEKLFF
TGTGCCAGCAGGTCGGACCGGGACAGTGGTGAAAAACTGTTTTTT
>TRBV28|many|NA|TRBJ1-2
CASSVFGGNEHYGYTF
TGTGCCAGTTCCGTGTTTGGCGGGAATGAACATTATGGCTACACCTTC
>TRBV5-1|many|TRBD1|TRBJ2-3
CASRLGTGGANTQYF
TGCGCCTCTCGTCTCGGGACAGGGGGCGCAAATACGCAGTATTTT
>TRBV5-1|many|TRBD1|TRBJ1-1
CASSFYPETGGPAFF
TGCGCCAGCAGCTTTTACCCTGAGACAGGGGGCCCGGCTTTCTTT
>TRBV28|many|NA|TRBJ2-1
CASSPAAYNEQFF
TGTGCCAGCAGTCCGGCAGCCTACAATGAGCAGTTCTTC
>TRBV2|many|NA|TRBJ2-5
CASSERRAGQETQYF
TGTGCCAGCAGTGAACGACGGGCTGGCCAAGAGACCCAGTACTTC
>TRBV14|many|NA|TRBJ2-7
CASSLASFSHEQYF
TGTGCCAGCAGCTTGGCGAGTTTTAGTCACGAGCAGTACTTC
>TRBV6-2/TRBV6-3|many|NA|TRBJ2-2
CASRPGGTENTGELFF
TGTGCCAGCAGACCTGGGGGGACAGAGAACACCGGGGAGCTGTTTTTT
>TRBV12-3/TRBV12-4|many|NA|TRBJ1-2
CASSFVRGNYGYTF
TGTGCCAGCAGTTTTGTTCGGGGCAACTATGGCTACACCTTC
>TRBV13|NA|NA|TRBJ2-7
CASSGRRSRYEQYF
TGTGCCAGCAGCGGCAGGAGGTCGAGGTACGAGCAGTACTTC
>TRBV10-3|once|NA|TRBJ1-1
CAISEGERTEAFF
TGTGCCATCAGTGAGGGGGAGCGAACTGAAGCTTTCTTT
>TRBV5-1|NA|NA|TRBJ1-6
CASTRRTGNSPLHF
TGCGCCAGCACCCGTCGAACAGGGAATTCACCCCTCCACTTT
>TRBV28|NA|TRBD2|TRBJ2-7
CASSTLAGGGEQYF
TGTGCCAGCAGTACACTAGCGGGAGGTGGCGAGCAGTACTTC
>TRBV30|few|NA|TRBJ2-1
CAWSTGTGMQFF
TGTGCCTGGAGTACCGGGACTGGAATGCAGTTCTTC
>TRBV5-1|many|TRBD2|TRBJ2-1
CASGLAGVEEQFF
TGCGCCAGCGGCCTAGCGGGAGTGGAGGAGCAGTTCTTC
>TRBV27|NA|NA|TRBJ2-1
CASSFQSDIYNEQFF
TGTGCCAGCAGCTTCCAGAGTGATATCTACAATGAGCAGTTCTTC
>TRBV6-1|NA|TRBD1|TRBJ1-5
CTSRSGQGAQPQHF
TGTACCAGCAGGTCGGGACAGGGTGCACAGCCCCAGCATTTT
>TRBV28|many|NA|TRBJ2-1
CASIKLGAAPDNEQFF
TGTGCCAGCATCAAACTGGGGGCCGCCCCTGACAATGAGCAGTTCTTC
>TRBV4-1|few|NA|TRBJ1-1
CASSQGGLNTEAFF
TGCGCCAGCAGCCAAGGAGGGCTGAACACTGAAGCTTTCTTT
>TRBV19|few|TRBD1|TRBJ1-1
CASSTTGTGRPNTEAFF
TGTGCCAGTAGTACAACCGGGACAGGGAGGCCTAACACTGAAGCTTTCTTT
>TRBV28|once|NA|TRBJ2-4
CASSLGGNLAKNIQYF
TGTGCCAGCAGTTTGGGCGGGAACCTCGCCAAAAACATTCAGTACTTC
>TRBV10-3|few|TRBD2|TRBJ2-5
CAISPSTGRTTPGLAAQETQYF
TGTGCCATCAGTCCCTCGACAGGGAGGACTACCCCGGGACTAGCGGCACAAGAGACCCAGTACTTC
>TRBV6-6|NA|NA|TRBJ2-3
CASSYSAGYTDTQYF
TGTGCCAGCAGTTACTCGGCGGGATACACAGATACGCAGTATTTT
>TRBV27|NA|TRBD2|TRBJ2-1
CASSLERGSNEQFF
TGTGCCAGCAGTTTGGAGCGGGGGAGCAATGAGCAGTTCTTC
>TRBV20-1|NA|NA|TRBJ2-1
CSAASYNEQFF
TGCAGTGCTGCCTCCTACAATGAGCAGTTCTTC
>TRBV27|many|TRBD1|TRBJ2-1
CASSRTGSYYNEQFF
TGTGCCAGCAGTAGGACAGGGTCTTACTACAATGAGCAGTTCTTC
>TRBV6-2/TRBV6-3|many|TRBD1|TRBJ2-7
CASRPDRGVSYEQYF
TGTGCCAGCAGACCAGACAGGGGGGTTTCCTACGAGCAGTACTTC
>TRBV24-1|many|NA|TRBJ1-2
CATSDTGIRHGYTF
TGTGCCACCAGTGACACAGGGATTCGGCATGGCTACACCTTC